These 29 T cell receptor delta chains share one sample of origin, sequenced in a study of gamma-delta chains in newborns, infants, children. TCRdb processed the reads again with the CATT caller. Of around 10,000 delta-chain clones listed, 8.5% to 9.5% are singletons. Sequencing input: blood. All receptors derive from a child who was a newborn, infant or young child, either healthy, febrile or measles-vaccinated (not recorded which).

This clone appeared a few times. The CDR3 loop is CALGELLPNLGDKAYTDKLIF. In DNA form, the CDR3 reads TGTGCTCTTGGGGAACTACTTCCAAACCTGGGGGATAAGGCTTACACCGATAAACTCATCTTT. The chain joins TRDV1 to TRDJ1; 10 bases fit TRDD3. Germline CDR1 and CDR2: TSWWSYY and QGS. Germline trimming cut 0 bases from V and 0 bases from J; bases unmatched to any gene: 16. This CDR3 is built from 21 residues.

The gene calls are TRDV2 and TRDJ3; TRDD3 matches 7 bases. Trimming at V came to 3 bases and at J to 0 bases, leaving 7 bases not matched to a gene. The CDR3 runs 18 residues. Looked up from germline, CDR1 is GEAIGNYY and CDR2 is EKD. DNA of the CDR3: TGTGCCTGTGACGCTGGGGGCCCAAGCTCCTGGGACACCCGACAGATGTTTTTC. Translated, it gives CACDAGGPSSWDTRQMFF.

V and J are TRDV2 and TRDJ2; TRDD3 agrees at 13 bases. The CDR3 loop spans 18 amino acids. CDR1 and CDR2 (germline): GEAIGNYY, EKD. The junction had 8 bases not matched to a gene; V was cut back by 3 bases and J by 2 bases. CDR3 residues: CACDQITGGYGLTAQLFF. The DNA for the CDR3 is TGTGCCTGTGACCAGATTACTGGGGGATACGGCTTGACAGCACAACTCTTCTTT.

The chain employs TRAV29/DV5 and TRDJ1; no clear D. CDR3 size: 16 residues. CDR1 and CDR2 (germline): NSMFDY, ISSIKDK. The V end lost 0 bases, the J end lost 0 bases, and 15 bases lay between the germline ends. The CDR3 DNA sequence: TGTGCAGCAAGCGGGGTAATGCAAACCTACACCGATAAACTCATCTTT. As protein: CAASGVMQTYTDKLIF.

This clone has just a few counts. The chain joins TRDV2 to TRDJ1; TRDD3 matches at 11 bases. Germline V CDR1 and CDR2: GEAIGNYY, EKD. The CDR3 totals 17 residues. V gave up 0 bases and J gave up 4 bases; unmatched junction bases: 9. CDR3 bases: TGTGCCTGTGACACCGTTGGGCTGGGGGATACTTTCGATAAACTCATCTTT. It codes for CACDTVGLGDTFDKLIF.

This clone has just a few counts. CDR3 in DNA: TGTGCCTGTGACCCCGTGGGAGGGGCCTCAGCACAACTCTTCTTT. Encoded protein: CACDPVGGASAQLFF. The J gene is TRDJ2, the V gene TRDV2, with D uncertain. This CDR3 is 15 amino acids long. Germline-derived CDR1 and CDR2 are GEAIGNYY and EKD. The V end was cut by 3 bases, the J end by 6 bases, with 16 bases between.

The rearrangement links TRDV2 to TRDJ1; 7 bases line up with TRDD3. The V gene end was trimmed by 3 bases and the J gene end by 4 bases; junction bases not matched to a gene: 31. The CDR3 runs 22 residues. The germline V gene encodes CDR1 GEAIGNYY and CDR2 EKD. This CDR3 is CACDPLSSTRTRGIEGFDKLIF. CDR3 nucleotides: TGTGCCTGTGACCCTCTGAGCTCCACACGTACACGGGGGATCGAAGGCTTCGATAAACTCATCTTT.

On this clone itself: The same CDR3 can be traced to other DNA sequences in this sample. The gene calls are TRDV2 and TRDJ3; 11 nucleotides line up with TRDD3. The CDR3 spans 18 residues. Trimming removed 0 bases from V and 1 base from J; junction bases left unmatched: 1. Per germline, CDR1 GEAIGNYY and CDR2 EKD. The CDR3 spells CACDTVGDTSWDTRQMFF. The CDR3 DNA is TGTGCCTGTGACACCGTGGGGGATACGTCCTGGGACACCCGACAGATGTTTTTC.

Worth noting for this clone: TCRdb lists the protein of a much larger clone for this DNA, which differs at residue 16, so this is likely a read error; the protein given here is translated from the DNA itself. This chain connects TRDV2 to TRDJ3; 7 bases fit TRDD3. Looked up from germline, CDR1 is GEAIGNYY and CDR2 is EKD. The CDR3 has 18 residues. The CDR3 DNA is TGTGCCTGTGACAGCTGGGGGCCGAGCTCCTGGGACACCCGACAGGTGTTTTTC. It codes for CACDSWGPSSWDTRQVFF.

Note on this clone: Mismatch with germline at one junction end may stem from a read error. The V and J genes are TRDV2 and TRDJ2; no reliable D call. CDR3 size: 15 residues. Looked up from germline, CDR1 is GEAIGNYY and CDR2 is EKD. CDR3 loop: CACDWVATLTAQLFF. CDR3 nucleotides: TGTGCCTGTGACTGGGTGGCTACTTTGACTGCACAACTCTTCTTT.

This clone ranks as medium-sized. The chain carries TRDV2 and TRDJ3; 10 bases fit TRDD3. Germline CDR1 and CDR2: GEAIGNYY and EKD. V was clipped by 0 bases and J by 0 bases; unmatched bases: 4. The length of the CDR3 is 19 residues. The CDR3 DNA sequence: TGTGCCTGTGACACCTGGGGGATACAAGGCTCCTGGGACACCCGACAGATGTTTTTC. It yields the protein CACDTWGIQGSWDTRQMFF.

This clone was recorded a few times. This chain joins TRDV1 and TRDJ1; a possible D gene is TRDD3 (6 bases). The CDR3 length is 18 residues. Germline CDR1 and CDR2: TSWWSYY and QGS. The ends were cut back, 2 bases at V and 0 bases at J, with 19 bases in the middle. CDR3 sequence (DNA): TGTGCTCTTGGGGAAGGCGGCTGGGGCCCTTCGTACACCGATAAACTCATCTTT. Protein: CALGEGGWGPSYTDKLIF.

In this sample, this clone turned up a few times. The chain joins TRDV2 to TRDJ1; 9 bases agree with TRDD3. CDR1 is GEAIGNYY and CDR2 is EKD in the germline V gene. The junction had 7 bases not matched to a gene; V was cut back by 3 bases and J by 0 bases. The CDR3 covers 16 residues. The CDR3: CACDGIGGYNTDKLIF. CDR3 sequence (DNA): TGTGCCTGTGACGGCATTGGGGGATATAACACCGATAAACTCATCTTT.

To note about this clone: The translation of this DNA and the TCRdb protein of a much larger clone differ at residue 7, probably owing to a read error; the protein shown here is translated from the DNA. Within the sample, other DNA sequences also encode this same CDR3. This sequence joins TRDV2 and TRDJ3, with D maybe TRDD3 (6 bases). The CDR3 spans 18 residues. Trimming cost V 0 bases and J 0 bases, with 11 bases left between them. Germline V gene data show CDR1 as GEAIGNYY and CDR2 as EKD. The CDR3 sequence: CACDTYRGSSWDTRQMFF. The CDR3 nucleotides read TGTGCCTGTGACACCTACCGGGGGAGCTCCTGGGACACCCGACAGATGTTTTTC.

A word on this clone: This sample also contains other DNA sequences that code for the same CDR3. This chain links TRDV2 with TRDJ3, with 8 bases matching TRDD3. The germline V gene has CDR1 GEAIGNYY and CDR2 EKD. The length of the CDR3 is 22 residues. Losses at the gene ends were 0 bases for V and 2 bases for J; bases not matched to a gene: 17. The CDR3, as DNA: TGTGCCTGTGACACCGTCGGCGCTGGGCTGGGGGACACGACCTGGGACACCCGACAGATGTTTTTC. Encoded protein: CACDTVGAGLGDTTWDTRQMFF.

Turning to this clone: This could be a read error, since a much larger clone is one nucleotide away. This same CDR3 is encoded by further DNA sequences in the sample. The chain links TRDV2 to TRDJ1, with D possibly matching TRDD2 (5 bases). CDR3 length: 23 residues. Per the germline V gene, CDR1 is GEAIGNYY and CDR2 is EKD. V gave up 3 bases and J gave up 0 bases, with 37 bases separating them. The DNA of the CDR3 is TGTGCCTGTGACGCCCTAAAGGGCCTCCCTACGATCCTCTCGGGACGGTACACCGATAAACTCATCTTT. Its translation is CACDALKGLPTILSGRYTDKLIF.

The table lists this clone with a few counts. J is TRDJ3 and V is TRDV2; 8 positions agree with TRDD3. Trimming cost V 0 bases and J 1 base; bases outside gene matches: 10. The CDR3 length is 20 residues. Germline CDR1 and CDR2: GEAIGNYY and EKD. The CDR3 DNA reads TGTGCCTGTGACACCGGGGGACTGGGGGCCATATCCTGGGACACCCGACAGATGTTTTTC. Amino acids: CACDTGGLGAISWDTRQMFF.

This clone was counted a few times. The CDR3 protein is CAYRSRTTFAGGYVTLNTDKLIF. In DNA form, the CDR3 reads TGTGCTTATAGGAGCCGCACTACATTCGCTGGGGGATACGTTACCCTTAACACCGATAAACTCATCTTT. This chain joins TRAV38-2/DV8 and TRDJ1, with 12 positions matching TRDD3. The trim removed 1 base at V and 0 bases at J, leaving 22 bases unmatched. Germline V gene data show CDR1 as TSESDYY and CDR2 as QEAYKQQN. The CDR3 consists of 23 residues.

The chain couples TRDV2 to TRDJ3; 13 bases line up with TRDD3. V gave up 1 base and J gave up 0 bases; unmatched junction bases: 11. Germline CDR1 reads GEAIGNYY; CDR2 reads EKD. The CDR3 covers 22 residues. The CDR3 DNA follows: TGTGCCTGTGACACGGCCTCTACTGGGGGATACGCCAACTCCTGGGACACCCGACAGATGTTTTTC. The encoded protein is CACDTASTGGYANSWDTRQMFF.

This clone is classed as medium-sized. Other DNA sequences in the sample encode the same CDR3. The gene calls are TRDV2 and TRDJ2, with 9 bases that match TRDD3. Germline trimming cut 0 bases from V and 0 bases from J; bases unmatched to any gene: 1. Germline V lookup: CDR1 GEAIGNYY, CDR2 EKD. The CDR3 runs 16 residues. CDR3 nucleotides: TGTGCCTGTGACACCCTGGGGGATGCTTTGACAGCACAACTCTTCTTT. Amino acid sequence: CACDTLGDALTAQLFF.

The V gene is TRAV29/DV5, the J gene TRDJ1, with a possible D match to TRDD2 (6 bases). Per germline, CDR1 NSMFDY and CDR2 ISSIKDK. V was cut by 1 base and J by 0 bases, with 28 bases left in between. CDR3 length: 20 amino acids. The CDR3 DNA reads as TGTGCAGCAAGCCCAAAGAAGAACTTCCTTCCAATTTTTAACACCGATAAACTCATCTTT. The encoded protein is CAASPKKNFLPIFNTDKLIF.

The rearrangement links TRDV2 to TRDJ3, with 13 bases identical to TRDD3. Per germline, CDR1 GEAIGNYY and CDR2 EKD. The ends lost 4 bases at V and 2 bases at J; junction bases unmatched: 4. The CDR3 extends over 18 amino acids. The CDR3 DNA reads as TGTGCCTGTGATGGACTGGGGGATACGACCTGGGACACCCGACAGATGTTTTTC. Protein product: CACDGLGDTTWDTRQMFF.

V and J are TRDV2 and TRDJ1; 11 bases agree with TRDD3. The CDR3 is made up of 19 amino acids. Germline V gene lookup returns CDR1 GEAIGNYY and CDR2 EKD. V trimming: 1 base; J trimming: 2 bases; junction bases outside the gene matches: 14. Written as DNA, the CDR3 is TGTGCCTGTGACACGCTCCGAGTACTGGGGGATAGTTCAACCGATAAACTCATCTTT. Protein product: CACDTLRVLGDSSTDKLIF.

In regard to this clone: Other DNA sequences in the same sample also yield this CDR3. This sequence joins TRDV2 and TRDJ1; TRDD3 matches 13 bases. CDR3 length: 16 residues. J was trimmed by 2 bases and V by 3 bases; bases with no gene match: 5. CDR1 and CDR2 from the germline V gene are GEAIGNYY and EKD. The CDR3 region has the DNA TGTGCCTGTGACCAACTGGGGGATACGCGGACCGATAAACTCATCTTT. Translation: CACDQLGDTRTDKLIF.

About this clone itself: The junction and the germline gene differ at one end; a read error may be behind it. Other DNA sequences in this sample translate to the same CDR3. The chain couples TRDV2 to TRDJ1, with 7 nucleotides matching TRDD3. The germline V gene encodes CDR1 GEAIGNYY and CDR2 EKD. This CDR3 contains 16 residues. This chain's CDR3 is CACDTLGAISSDKLIF. The CDR3 DNA follows: TGTGCCTGTGACACGCTGGGGGCTATCTCCTCCGATAAGCTCATCTTT.

To note about this clone: The same CDR3 can be traced to other DNA sequences in this sample. V and J are TRDV2 and TRDJ1; 10 bases line up with TRDD3. The germline CDR1 and CDR2 sequences are GEAIGNYY and EKD. CDR3 size: 20 residues. Unmatched junction bases numbered 17, after V lost 0 bases and J lost 2 bases. This chain's CDR3 is CACDTVLPAGGYGKTDKLIF. DNA of the CDR3: TGTGCCTGTGACACCGTCCTCCCGGCCGGGGGATACGGTAAGACCGATAAACTCATCTTT.

By share, this clone ranks as medium-sized. The chain joins TRDV2 to TRDJ1; 8 positions agree with TRDD3. The trim removed 3 bases at V and 0 bases at J, leaving 5 bases unmatched. The CDR3 spans 15 residues. The germline V gene encodes CDR1 GEAIGNYY and CDR2 EKD. CDR3 DNA: TGTGCCTGTGACTTACTGGGGATACACACCGATAAACTCATCTTT. It translates to CACDLLGIHTDKLIF.

This clone is labeled medium-sized (0.01 to 0.1%). V usage is TRDV2 and J usage is TRDJ1, with 8 bases that match TRDD3. CDR3 size: 17 residues. The V segment lost 1 base and the J segment 2 bases; nucleotides outside the gene matches: 11. Germline V gene lookup returns CDR1 GEAIGNYY and CDR2 EKD. CDR3 sequence: CACDTLVLTGGTDKLIF. CDR3 in DNA: TGTGCCTGTGACACTCTGGTCCTTACTGGGGGGACCGATAAACTCATCTTT.

Details on this clone: TCRdb's protein for this DNA is that of a much larger clone and differs from the translation at residue 10, likely a read error; the protein shown is the DNA translation. The V call is TRDV1, the J call TRDJ1; maybe TRDD2 (8 bases). This CDR3 spans 19 amino acids. V was clipped by 3 bases and J by 3 bases, with 26 bases between them. Germline assignment: CDR1 TSWWSYY and CDR2 QGS. As DNA, the CDR3 is TGTGCTCTTGGGGACGACTTCCTACCCACACTGGGGTTCGCCGATAAACTCATCTTT. Translating it yields CALGDDFLPTLGFADKLIF.